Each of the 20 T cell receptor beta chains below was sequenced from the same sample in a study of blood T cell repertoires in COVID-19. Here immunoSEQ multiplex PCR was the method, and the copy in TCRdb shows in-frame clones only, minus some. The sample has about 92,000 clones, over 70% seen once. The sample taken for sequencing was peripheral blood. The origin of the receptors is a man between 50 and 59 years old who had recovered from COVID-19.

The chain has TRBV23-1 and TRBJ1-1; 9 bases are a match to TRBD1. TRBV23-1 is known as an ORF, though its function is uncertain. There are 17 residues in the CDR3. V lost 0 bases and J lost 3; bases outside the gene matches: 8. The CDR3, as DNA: TGCGCCAGCAGTCAATCGGGGACAGGGCTTGCGGACACTGAAGCTTTCTTT. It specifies CASSQSGTGLADTEAFF.

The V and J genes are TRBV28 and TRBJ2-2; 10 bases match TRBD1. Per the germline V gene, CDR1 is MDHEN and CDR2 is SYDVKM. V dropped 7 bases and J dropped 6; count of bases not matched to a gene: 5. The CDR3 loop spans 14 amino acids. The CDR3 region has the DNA TGTGCCAGCATTCCCGGGACAGGGGCCGGGGAGCTGTTTTTT. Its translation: CASIPGTGAGELFF.

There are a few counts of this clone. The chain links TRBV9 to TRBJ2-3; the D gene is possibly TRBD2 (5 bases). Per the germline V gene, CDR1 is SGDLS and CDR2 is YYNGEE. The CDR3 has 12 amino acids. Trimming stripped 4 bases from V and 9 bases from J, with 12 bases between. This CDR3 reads CASSPFGGTQYF. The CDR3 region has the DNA TGTGCCAGCAGCCCCTTTGGCGGGACGCAGTATTTT.

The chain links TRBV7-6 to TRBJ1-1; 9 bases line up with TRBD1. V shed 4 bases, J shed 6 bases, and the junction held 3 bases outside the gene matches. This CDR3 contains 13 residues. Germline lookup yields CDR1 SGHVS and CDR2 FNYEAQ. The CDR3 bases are TGTGCCAGCAGCTCAACAGGGGGCCCTGAAGCTTTCTTT. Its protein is CASSSTGGPEAFF.

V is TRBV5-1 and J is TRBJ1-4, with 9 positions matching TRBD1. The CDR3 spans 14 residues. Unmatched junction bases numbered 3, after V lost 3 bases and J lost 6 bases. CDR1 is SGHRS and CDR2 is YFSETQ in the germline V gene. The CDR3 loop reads CASSSGTGYEKLFF. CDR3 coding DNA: TGCGCCAGCAGCTCCGGGACAGGGTATGAAAAACTGTTTTTT. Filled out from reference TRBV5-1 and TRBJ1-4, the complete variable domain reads KAGVTQTPRYLIKTRGQQVTLSCSPISGHRSVSWYQQTPGQGLQFLFEYFSETQRNKGNFPGRFSGRQFSNSRSEMNVSTLELGDSALYLCASSSGTGYEKLFFGSGTQLSVL.

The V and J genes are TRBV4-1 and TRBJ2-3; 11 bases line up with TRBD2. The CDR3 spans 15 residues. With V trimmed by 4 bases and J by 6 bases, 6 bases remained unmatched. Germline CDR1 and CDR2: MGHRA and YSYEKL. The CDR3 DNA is TGCGCCAGCAGCCGTCTAGCGGGGGGAGCCGATACGCAGTATTTT. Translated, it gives CASSRLAGGADTQYF.

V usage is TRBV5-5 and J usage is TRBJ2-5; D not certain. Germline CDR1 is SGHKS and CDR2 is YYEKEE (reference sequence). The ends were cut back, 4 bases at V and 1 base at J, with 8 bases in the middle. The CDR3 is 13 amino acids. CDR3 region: CASSPGLQETQYF. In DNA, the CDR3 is TGTGCCAGCAGCCCGGGTCTCCAAGAGACCCAGTACTTC. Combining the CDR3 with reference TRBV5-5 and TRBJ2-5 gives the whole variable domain DAGVTQSPTHLIKTRGQQVTLRCSPISGHKSVSWYQQVLGQGPQFIFQYYEKEERGRGNFPDRFSARQFPNYSSELNVNALLLGDSALYLCASSPGLQETQYFGPGTRLLVL.

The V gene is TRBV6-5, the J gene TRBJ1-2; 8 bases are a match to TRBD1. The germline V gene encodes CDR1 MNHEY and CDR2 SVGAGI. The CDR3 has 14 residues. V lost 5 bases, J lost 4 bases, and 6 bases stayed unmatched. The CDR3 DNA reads TGTGCCAGCAGTCCCGGGACAGGATTCTATGGCTACACCTTC. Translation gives CASSPGTGFYGYTF.

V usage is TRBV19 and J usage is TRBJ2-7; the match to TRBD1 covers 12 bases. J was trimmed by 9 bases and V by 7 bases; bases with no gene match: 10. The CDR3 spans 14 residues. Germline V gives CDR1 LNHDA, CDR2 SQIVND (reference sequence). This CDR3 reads CASTSGTGGGRQYF. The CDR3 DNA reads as TGTGCCAGTACCTCCGGGACAGGGGGCGGAAGGCAGTACTTC.

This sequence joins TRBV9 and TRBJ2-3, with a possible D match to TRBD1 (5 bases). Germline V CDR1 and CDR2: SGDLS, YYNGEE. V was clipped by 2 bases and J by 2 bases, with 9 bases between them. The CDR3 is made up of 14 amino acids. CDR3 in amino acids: CASSVRQNTDTQYF. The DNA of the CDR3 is TGTGCCAGCAGCGTCCGACAGAACACAGATACGCAGTATTTT. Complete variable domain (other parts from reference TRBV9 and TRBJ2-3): DSGVTQTPKHLITATGQRVTLRCSPRSGDLSVYWYQQSLDQGLQFLIQYYNGEERAKGNILERFSAQQFPDLHSELNLSSLELGDSALYFCASSVRQNTDTQYFGPGTRLTVL.

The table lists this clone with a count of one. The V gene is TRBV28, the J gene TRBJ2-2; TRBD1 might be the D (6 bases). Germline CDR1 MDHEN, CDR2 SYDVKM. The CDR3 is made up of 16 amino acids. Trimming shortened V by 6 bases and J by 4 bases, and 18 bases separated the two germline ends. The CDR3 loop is CASRAMGQGTTGELFF. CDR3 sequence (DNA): TGTGCCAGCAGAGCCATGGGTCAGGGGACCACCGGGGAGCTGTTTTTT.

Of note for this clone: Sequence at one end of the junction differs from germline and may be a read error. Here the CDR3 reads CASSPTGAAWDF. The CDR3 DNA reads TGTGCCAGCTCACCGACAGGGGCCGCCTGGGATTTT. This chain uses TRBV18 with TRBJ1-5; 8 bases map to TRBD1. The V gene's germline CDR1 is KGHSH and CDR2 LQKENI. CDR3 length: 12 amino acids.

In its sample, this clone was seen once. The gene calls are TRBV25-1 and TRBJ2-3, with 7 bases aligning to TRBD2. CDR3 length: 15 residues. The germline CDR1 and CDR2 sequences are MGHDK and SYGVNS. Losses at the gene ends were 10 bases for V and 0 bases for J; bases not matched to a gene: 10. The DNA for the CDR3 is TGTGCCACCAACCAAGTAGCGGGTAGCACAGATACGCAGTATTTT. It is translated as CATNQVAGSTDTQYF.

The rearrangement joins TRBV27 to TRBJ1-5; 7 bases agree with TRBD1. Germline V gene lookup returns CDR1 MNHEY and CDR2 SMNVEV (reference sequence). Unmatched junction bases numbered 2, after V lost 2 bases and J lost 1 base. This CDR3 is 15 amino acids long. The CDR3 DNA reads TGTGCCAGCAGTTTAGTCAGGGGGAGCAATCAGCCCCAGCATTTT. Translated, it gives CASSLVRGSNQPQHF.

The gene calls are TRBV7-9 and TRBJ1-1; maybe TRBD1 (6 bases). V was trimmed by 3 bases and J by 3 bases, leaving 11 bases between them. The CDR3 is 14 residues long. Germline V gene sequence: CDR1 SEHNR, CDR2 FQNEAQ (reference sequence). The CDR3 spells CASSLAGVHTEAFF. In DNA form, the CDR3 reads TGTGCCAGCAGCTTGGCAGGGGTGCACACTGAAGCTTTCTTT.

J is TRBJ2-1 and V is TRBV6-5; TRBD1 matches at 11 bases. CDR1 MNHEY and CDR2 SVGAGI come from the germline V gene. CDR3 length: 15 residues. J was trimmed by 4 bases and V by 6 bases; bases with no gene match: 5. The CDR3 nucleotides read TGTGCCAGCAGCGCCGGGACAGGGGGGTACAATGAGCAGTTCTTC. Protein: CASSAGTGGYNEQFF.

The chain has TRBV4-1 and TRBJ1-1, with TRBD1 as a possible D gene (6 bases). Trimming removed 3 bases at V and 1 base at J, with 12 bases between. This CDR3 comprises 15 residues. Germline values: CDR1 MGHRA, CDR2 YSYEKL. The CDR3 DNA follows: TGCGCCAGCAGCCAGGCAGACAGGCCGAACACTGAAGCTTTCTTT. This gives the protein CASSQADRPNTEAFF.

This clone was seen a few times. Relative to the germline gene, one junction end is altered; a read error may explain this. The CDR3 DNA follows: TGTGCCTGGAGTGAGACCGTCAAGCGTTTC. This encodes CAWSETVKRF. This rearrangement joins TRBV30 to TRBJ1-2; unclear D gene. Germline loops: CDR1 GTSNPN, CDR2 SVGIG (reference sequence). The CDR3 is 10 amino acids.

CDR3: CASSQTGLFGPQHF. In DNA, the CDR3 is TGTGCCAGCTCACAGACAGGACTTTTCGGGCCCCAGCATTTT. V and J are TRBV18 and TRBJ1-5; D perhaps matches TRBD1 (6 bases). Trimming pared 4 bases from V and 9 bases from J, leaving 16 bases between. Germline V gene sequence: CDR1 KGHSH, CDR2 LQKENI. The CDR3 length is 14 residues.

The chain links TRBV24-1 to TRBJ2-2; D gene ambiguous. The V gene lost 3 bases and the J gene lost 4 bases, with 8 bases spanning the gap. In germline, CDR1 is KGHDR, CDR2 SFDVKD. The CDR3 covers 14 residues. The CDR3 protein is CATSDPSRTGELFF. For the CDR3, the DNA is TGTGCCACCAGTGATCCCTCGCGCACCGGGGAGCTGTTTTTT.